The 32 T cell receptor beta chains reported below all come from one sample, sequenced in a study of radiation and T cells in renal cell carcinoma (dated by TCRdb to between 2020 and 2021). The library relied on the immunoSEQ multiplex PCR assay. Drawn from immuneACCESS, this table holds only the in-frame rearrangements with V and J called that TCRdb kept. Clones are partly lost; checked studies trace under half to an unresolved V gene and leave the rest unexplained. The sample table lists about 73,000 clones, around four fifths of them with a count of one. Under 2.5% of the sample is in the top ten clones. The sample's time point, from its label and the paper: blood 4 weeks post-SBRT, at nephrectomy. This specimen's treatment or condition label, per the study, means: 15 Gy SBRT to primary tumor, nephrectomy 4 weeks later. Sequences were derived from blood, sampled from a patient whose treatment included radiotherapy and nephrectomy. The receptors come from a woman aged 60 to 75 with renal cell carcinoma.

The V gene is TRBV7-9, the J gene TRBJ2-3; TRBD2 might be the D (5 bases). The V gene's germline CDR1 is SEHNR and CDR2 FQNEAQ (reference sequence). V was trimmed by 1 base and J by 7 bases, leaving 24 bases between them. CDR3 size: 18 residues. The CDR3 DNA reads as TGTGCCAGCAGCTTAGGTTTACTCCGGTCCCCTAGCCCCTATACGCAGTATTTT. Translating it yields CASSLGLLRSPSPYTQYF.

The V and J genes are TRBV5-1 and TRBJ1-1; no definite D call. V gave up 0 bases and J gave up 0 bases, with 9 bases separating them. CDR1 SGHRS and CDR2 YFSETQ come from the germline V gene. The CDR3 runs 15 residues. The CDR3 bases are TGCGCCAGCAGCTTGGGGCACACTCTGAACACTGAAGCTTTCTTT. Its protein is CASSLGHTLNTEAFF.

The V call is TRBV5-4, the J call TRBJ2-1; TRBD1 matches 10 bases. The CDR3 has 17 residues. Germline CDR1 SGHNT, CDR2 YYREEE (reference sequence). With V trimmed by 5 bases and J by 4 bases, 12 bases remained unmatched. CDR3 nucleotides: TGTGCCAGCAGACGAGGGGACAGGGGAAAAGAGTACAATGAGCAGTTCTTC. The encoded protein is CASRRGDRGKEYNEQFF.

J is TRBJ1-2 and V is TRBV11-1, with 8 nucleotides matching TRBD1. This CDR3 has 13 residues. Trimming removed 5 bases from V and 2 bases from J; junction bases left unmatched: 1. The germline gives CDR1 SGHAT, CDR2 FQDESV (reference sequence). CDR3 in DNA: TGTGCCAGCAGCCGGGACAGGAACTATGGCTACACCTTC. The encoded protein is CASSRDRNYGYTF.

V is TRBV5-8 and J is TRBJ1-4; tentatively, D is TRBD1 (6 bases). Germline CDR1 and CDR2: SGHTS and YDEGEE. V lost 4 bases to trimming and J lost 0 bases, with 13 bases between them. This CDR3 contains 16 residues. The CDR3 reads CASSLQTGATNEKLFF. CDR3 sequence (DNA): TGTGCCAGCAGCCTACAGACAGGCGCAACTAATGAAAAACTGTTTTTT.

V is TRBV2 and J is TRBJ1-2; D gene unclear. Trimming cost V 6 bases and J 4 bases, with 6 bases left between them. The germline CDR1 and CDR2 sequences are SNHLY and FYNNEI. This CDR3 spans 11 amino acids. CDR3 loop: CASRVRYGYTF. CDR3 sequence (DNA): TGTGCCAGCAGGGTCCGCTATGGCTACACCTTC.

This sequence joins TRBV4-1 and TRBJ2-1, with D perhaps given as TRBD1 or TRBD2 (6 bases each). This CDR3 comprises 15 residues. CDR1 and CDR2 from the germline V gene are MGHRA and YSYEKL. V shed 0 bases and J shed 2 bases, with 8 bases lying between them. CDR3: CASSQDRGAYNEQFF. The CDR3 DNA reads TGCGCCAGCAGCCAAGATAGGGGGGCCTACAATGAGCAGTTCTTC.

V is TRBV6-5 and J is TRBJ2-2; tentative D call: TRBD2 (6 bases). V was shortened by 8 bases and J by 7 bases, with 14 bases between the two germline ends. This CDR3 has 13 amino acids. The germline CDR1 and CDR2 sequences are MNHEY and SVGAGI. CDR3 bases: TGTGCCAGCGGCTCCCGGAGGGGCGGGGAGCTGTTTTTT. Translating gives CASGSRRGGELFF.

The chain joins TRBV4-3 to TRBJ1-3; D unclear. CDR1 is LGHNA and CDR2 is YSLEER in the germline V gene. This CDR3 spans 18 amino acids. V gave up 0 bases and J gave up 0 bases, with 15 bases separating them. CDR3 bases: TGCGCCAGCAGCCAAGATCTGATGGGCAGTCTCTCTGGAAACACCATATATTTT. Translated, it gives CASSQDLMGSLSGNTIYF.

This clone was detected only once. The CDR3 region is CASSPGLRTGELFF. CDR3 DNA sequence: TGTGCCAGCAGCCCCGGATTGAGGACCGGGGAGCTGTTTTTT. The chain carries TRBV7-2 and TRBJ2-2; D not resolved. CDR1 is SGHTA, CDR2 FQGNSA, per germline. There are 14 residues in the CDR3. V lost 5 bases, J lost 5 bases, and 12 bases lay in between.

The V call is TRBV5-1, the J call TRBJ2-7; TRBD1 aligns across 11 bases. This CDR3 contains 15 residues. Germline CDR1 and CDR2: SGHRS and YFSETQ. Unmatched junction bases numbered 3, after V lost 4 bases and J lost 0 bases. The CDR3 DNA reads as TGCGCCAGCAGCCAAGGGACAGGGGGCTCCTACGAGCAGTACTTC. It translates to CASSQGTGGSYEQYF.

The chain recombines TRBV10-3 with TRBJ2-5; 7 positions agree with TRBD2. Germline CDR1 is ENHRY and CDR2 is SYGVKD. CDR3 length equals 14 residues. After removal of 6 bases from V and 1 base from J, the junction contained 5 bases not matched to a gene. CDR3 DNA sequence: TGTGCCATCAGCCCTAGCGGCTCCCAAGAGACCCAGTACTTC. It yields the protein CAISPSGSQETQYF.

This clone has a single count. The CDR3 region is CASSETGINKFF. In DNA, the CDR3 is TGTGCCAGCAGTGAGACAGGGATTAATAAGTTCTTC. V gene TRBV6-6 combines with J gene TRBJ2-1; 7 bases fit TRBD1. The CDR3 length is 12 residues. Germline V lookup: CDR1 MNHNY, CDR2 SVGAGI (reference sequence). The V gene end was trimmed by 5 bases and the J gene end by 14 bases; junction bases not matched to a gene: 9.

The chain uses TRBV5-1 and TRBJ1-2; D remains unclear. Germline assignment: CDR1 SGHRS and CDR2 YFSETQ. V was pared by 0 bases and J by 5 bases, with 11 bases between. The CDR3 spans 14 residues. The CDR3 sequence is CASSLEAIAYGYTF. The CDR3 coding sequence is TGCGCCAGCAGCTTGGAAGCGATTGCTTATGGCTACACCTTC.

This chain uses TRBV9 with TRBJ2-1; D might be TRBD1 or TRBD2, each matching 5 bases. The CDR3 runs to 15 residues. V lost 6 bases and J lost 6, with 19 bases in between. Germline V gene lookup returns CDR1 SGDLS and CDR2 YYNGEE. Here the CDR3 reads CASTLSWDAVNEQFF. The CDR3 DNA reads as TGTGCCAGCACCCTCTCGTGGGACGCCGTCAATGAGCAGTTCTTC.

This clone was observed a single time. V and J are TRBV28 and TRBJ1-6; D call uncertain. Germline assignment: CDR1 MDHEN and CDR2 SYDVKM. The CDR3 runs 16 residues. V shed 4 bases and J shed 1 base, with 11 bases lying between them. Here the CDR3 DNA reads TGTGCCAGCAGTTCAACGAGAGAATCCTATAATTCACCCCTCCACTTT. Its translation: CASSSTRESYNSPLHF.

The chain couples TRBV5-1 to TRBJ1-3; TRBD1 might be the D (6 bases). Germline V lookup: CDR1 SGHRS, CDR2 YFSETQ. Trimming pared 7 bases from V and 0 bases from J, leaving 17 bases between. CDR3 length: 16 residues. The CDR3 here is CASQKDRTSSGNTIYF. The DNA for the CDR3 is TGCGCCAGCCAGAAAGACAGGACGAGCTCTGGAAACACCATATATTTT.

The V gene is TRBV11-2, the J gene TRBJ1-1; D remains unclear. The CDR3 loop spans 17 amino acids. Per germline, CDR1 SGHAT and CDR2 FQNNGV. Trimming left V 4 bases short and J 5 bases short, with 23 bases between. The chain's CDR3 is CASSSPFSGRMGTEAFF. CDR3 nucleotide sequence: TGTGCCAGCAGCTCCCCGTTCTCGGGTAGAATGGGGACTGAAGCTTTCTTT.

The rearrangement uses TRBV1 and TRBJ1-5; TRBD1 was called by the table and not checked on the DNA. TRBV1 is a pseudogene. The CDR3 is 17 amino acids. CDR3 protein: CTSSQEIGQGAKQPQHF. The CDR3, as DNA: TGCACCAGCAGCCAAGAAATAGGGCAGGGGGCCAAACAGCCCCAGCATTTT.

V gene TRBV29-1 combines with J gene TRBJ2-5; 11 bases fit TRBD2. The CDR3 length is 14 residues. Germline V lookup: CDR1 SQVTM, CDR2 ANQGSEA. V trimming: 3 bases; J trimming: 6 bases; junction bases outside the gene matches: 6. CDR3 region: CSVDGSGGVQTQYF. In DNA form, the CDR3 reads TGCAGCGTTGACGGTAGCGGGGGGGTACAGACCCAGTACTTC. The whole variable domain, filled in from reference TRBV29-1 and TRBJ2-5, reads SAVISQKPSRDICQRGTSLTIQCQVDSQVTMMFWYRQQPGQSLTLIATANQGSEATYESGFVIDKFPISRPNLTFSTLTVSNMSPEDSSIYLCSVDGSGGVQTQYFGPGTRLLVL.

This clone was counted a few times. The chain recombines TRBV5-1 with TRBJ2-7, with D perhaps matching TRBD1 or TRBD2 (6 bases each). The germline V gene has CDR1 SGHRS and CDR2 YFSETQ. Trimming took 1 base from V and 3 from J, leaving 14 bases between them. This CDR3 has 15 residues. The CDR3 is CASSLLGGGNYEQYF. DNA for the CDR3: TGCGCCAGCAGCTTGCTGGGGGGCGGGAACTACGAGCAGTACTTC.

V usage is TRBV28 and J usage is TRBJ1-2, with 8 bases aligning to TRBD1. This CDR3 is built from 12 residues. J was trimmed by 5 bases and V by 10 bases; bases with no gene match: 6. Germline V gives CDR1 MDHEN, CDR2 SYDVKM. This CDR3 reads CAITTGEYGYTF. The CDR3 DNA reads TGTGCCATAACGACAGGGGAGTATGGCTACACCTTC.

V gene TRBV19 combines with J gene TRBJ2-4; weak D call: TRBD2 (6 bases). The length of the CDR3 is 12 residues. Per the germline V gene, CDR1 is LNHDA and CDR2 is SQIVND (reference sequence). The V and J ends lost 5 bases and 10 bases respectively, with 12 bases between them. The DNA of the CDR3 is TGTGCCAGTAGTGGGGGACTTTGGATTCAGTACTTC. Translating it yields CASSGGLWIQYF.

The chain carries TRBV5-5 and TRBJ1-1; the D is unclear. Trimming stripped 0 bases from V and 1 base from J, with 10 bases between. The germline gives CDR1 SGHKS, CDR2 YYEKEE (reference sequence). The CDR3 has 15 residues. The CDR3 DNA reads TGTGCCAGCAGCTTGGTGGTACAAAAGAACACTGAAGCTTTCTTT. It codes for CASSLVVQKNTEAFF.

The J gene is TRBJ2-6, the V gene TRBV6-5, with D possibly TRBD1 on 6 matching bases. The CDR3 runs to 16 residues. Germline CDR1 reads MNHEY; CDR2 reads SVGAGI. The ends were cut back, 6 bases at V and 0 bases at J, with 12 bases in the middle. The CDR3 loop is CASRYRVNSGANVLTF. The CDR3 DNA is TGTGCCAGCAGATACAGGGTTAACTCTGGGGCCAACGTCCTGACTTTC.

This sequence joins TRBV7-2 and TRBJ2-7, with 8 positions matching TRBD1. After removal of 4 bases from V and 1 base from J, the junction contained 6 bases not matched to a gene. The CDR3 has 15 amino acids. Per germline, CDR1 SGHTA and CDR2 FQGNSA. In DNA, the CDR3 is TGTGCCAGCAGCTCCGGACAGGGAACTTCCTACGAGCAGTACTTC. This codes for CASSSGQGTSYEQYF.

CDR3 sequence reads: CASMESRGPLNTGELFF. The DNA of the CDR3 is TGTGCCAGCATGGAGTCCCGGGGGCCTTTGAACACCGGGGAGCTGTTTTTT. V and J are TRBV5-4 and TRBJ2-2; D assignment may be TRBD1 or TRBD2 (6 bases each). V was pared by 6 bases and J by 1 base, with 19 bases between. The CDR3 is 17 amino acids. Germline CDR1 is SGHNT and CDR2 is YYREEE (reference sequence).

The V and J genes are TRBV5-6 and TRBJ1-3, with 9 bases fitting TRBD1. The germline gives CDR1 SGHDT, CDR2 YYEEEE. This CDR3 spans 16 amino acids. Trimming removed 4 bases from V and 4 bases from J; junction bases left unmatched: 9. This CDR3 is CASSLGTGSQGNTIYF. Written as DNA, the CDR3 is TGTGCCAGCAGCCTGGGGACAGGGTCTCAAGGAAACACCATATATTTT.

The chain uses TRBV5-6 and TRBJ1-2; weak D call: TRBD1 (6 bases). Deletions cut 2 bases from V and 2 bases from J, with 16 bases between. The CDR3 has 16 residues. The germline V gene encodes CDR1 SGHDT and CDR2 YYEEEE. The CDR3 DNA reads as TGTGCCAGCAGCTTAAGGCCATCCGGGACAAACTATGGCTACACCTTC. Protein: CASSLRPSGTNYGYTF.

The CDR3 is CASSYSGAGAGFF. The CDR3 DNA follows: TGTGCCAGCAGTTACTCGGGGGCAGGGGCCGGTTTCTTT. The V gene is TRBV6-6, the J gene TRBJ1-1; D is possibly TRBD1 (6 bases). The CDR3 contains 13 residues. The germline V gene encodes CDR1 MNHNY and CDR2 SVGAGI (reference sequence). The V and J ends lost 0 bases and 13 bases respectively, with 15 bases between them.

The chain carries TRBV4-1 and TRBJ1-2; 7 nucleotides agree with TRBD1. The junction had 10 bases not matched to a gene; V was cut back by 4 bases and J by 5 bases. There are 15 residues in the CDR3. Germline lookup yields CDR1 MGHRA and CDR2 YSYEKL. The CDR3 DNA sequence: TGCGCCAGCAGCCCTACCGGGACAGCGATATATGGCTACACCTTC. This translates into CASSPTGTAIYGYTF.

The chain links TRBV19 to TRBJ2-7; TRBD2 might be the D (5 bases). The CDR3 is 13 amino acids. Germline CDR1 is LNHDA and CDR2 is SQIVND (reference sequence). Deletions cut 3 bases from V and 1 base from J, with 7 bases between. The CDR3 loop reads CASSMGRSYEQYF. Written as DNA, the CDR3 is TGTGCCAGTAGTATGGGGAGATCCTACGAGCAGTACTTC. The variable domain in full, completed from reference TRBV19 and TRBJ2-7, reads DGGITQSPKYLFRKEGQNVTLSCEQNLNHDAMYWYRQDPGQGLRLIYYSQIVNDFQKGDIAEGYSVSREKKESFPLTVTSAQKNPTAFYLCASSMGRSYEQYFGPGTRLTVT.